A single sample gave rise to the 4 T cell receptor beta chains below, sequenced in a study of cytomegalovirus exposure and HLA in healthy donors. The PCR used 60 Vbeta and 13 Jbeta primers. This table comes from immunoSEQ multiplex PCR, and its TCRdb copy is limited to in-frame clones, with some not included. The data hold about 160,000 clones, with roughly 85% observed a single time. Sequenced sample: PBMCs. These receptors all stem from a man aged 18 to 35 in good health and CMV-seropositive.

The chain couples TRBV7-6 to TRBJ2-2; D not certain. This CDR3 spans 12 amino acids. Trimming removed 3 bases at V and 6 bases at J, with 5 bases between. The germline CDR1 and CDR2 sequences are SGHVS and FNYEAQ. The CDR3 reads CASSFPAGELFF. As DNA, the CDR3 is TGTGCCAGCAGCTTCCCAGCCGGGGAGCTGTTTTTT.

This clone has more than one count but fewer than ten. The V and J genes are TRBV16 and TRBJ2-1; a weak D match, TRBD2 (6 bases). V lost 6 bases and J 2 bases, leaving 17 bases between the germline ends. This CDR3 has 16 amino acids. Germline V gene data show CDR1 as KGHSY and CDR2 as FQNENV. This CDR3 reads CASRPGDPGPYNEQFF. CDR3 DNA: TGTGCCAGCAGACCGGGGGACCCTGGACCCTACAATGAGCAGTTCTTC.

This rearrangement joins TRBV9 to TRBJ1-1, with a tentative D call TRBD1 (6 bases). The CDR3 spans 14 residues. Trimming stripped 2 bases from V and 0 bases from J, with 8 bases between. The germline CDR1 and CDR2 sequences are SGDLS and YYNGEE. CDR3 sequence: CASSVDRLNTEAFF. Here the CDR3 DNA reads TGTGCCAGCAGCGTTGACAGGCTGAACACTGAAGCTTTCTTT.

This clone occurred a few times. The rearrangement links TRBV6-5 to TRBJ1-2, with D perhaps matching TRBD1 (5 bases). The CDR3 length is 15 residues. The germline V gene has CDR1 MNHEY and CDR2 SVGAGI. Trimming shortened V by 2 bases and J by 3 bases, and 13 bases separated the two germline ends. The CDR3 reads CASSYGAELHYGYTF. The CDR3 DNA reads TGTGCCAGCAGTTACGGGGCAGAGCTGCACTATGGCTACACCTTC.